What follows describes a single T cell receptor (beta chain). This entry comes from a study of identical twins. TCRdb re-derived calls from the 5' RACE reads in MiXCR, one entry per CDR3 protein. The sample has approximately 500,000 distinct CDR3 sequences, roughly 26% seen once; the top ten hold about 2.7%. Germline V CDR1 and CDR2: SGHRS, YFSETQ. The CDR3 has 13 residues. Trimming left V 5 bases short and J 2 bases short, with 8 bases between. This same sample was also taken into another study, of T cells expressing NK-cell markers. That source reports: Expanded clones of NKG2C+ T cells had an unclear HCMV specificity.

The specimen sequenced was CD4+ T cells sorted from blood. This TCR was recovered from a woman under 30 in good health. The chain has TRBV5-1 and TRBJ2-1; D ambiguous. This CDR3 reads CASSRATYNEQFF. The CDR3 coding sequence is TGCGCCAGCAGTAGAGCAACCTACAATGAGCAGTTCTTC.